The 13 T cell receptor beta chains listed next were all sequenced from one sample in a study of T cells in Graves' hyperthyroidism and ophthalmopathy. TCR beta CDR3 regions were amplified from RNA. A first-round RT-PCR of the TCR CDR3 used the HTBI primer set. TCRdb ran MiXCR on the multiplex PCR reads and lists one entry per CDR3 protein. This sample yields about 250,000 distinct CDR3 sequences, of which approximately 23% are seen a single time; 30% to 40% belongs to the top ten. The sample was blood. The receptor set was obtained from a middle-aged woman with Graves' ophthalmopathy.

V gene TRBV2 combines with J gene TRBJ1-2; D not certain. The CDR3 contains 14 residues. Trimming pared 4 bases from V and 4 bases from J, leaving 13 bases between. Germline CDR1 SNHLY, CDR2 FYNNEI. The CDR3 coding sequence is TGTGCCAGCAGTGGTAATGCAGTCGTCTATGGCTACACCTTC. Amino acid sequence: CASSGNAVVYGYTF.

This clonotype appeared many times. V is TRBV20-1 and J is TRBJ2-5, with a tentative D call TRBD2 (5 bases). The CDR3 is 14 amino acids. CDR1 DFQATT and CDR2 SNEGSKA come from the germline V gene (reference sequence). V lost 0 bases to trimming and J lost 5 bases, with 13 bases between them. The CDR3 here is CSARERVLTETQYF. The CDR3 DNA is TGCAGTGCTAGAGAGCGGGTGTTGACCGAGACCCAGTACTTC.

This clonotype came up many times. The chain joins TRBV27 to TRBJ1-3; 7 nucleotides align to TRBD1. This CDR3 spans 16 amino acids. V shed 6 bases, J shed 1 base, and the junction held 9 bases outside the gene matches. The germline CDR1 and CDR2 sequences are MNHEY and SMNVEV (reference sequence). The CDR3 reads CASRPSGGLSGNTIYF. The CDR3 nucleotides are TGTGCCAGCAGACCTTCAGGGGGACTATCTGGAAACACCATATATTTT.

This clonotype was seen many times. The rearrangement uses TRBV20-1 and TRBJ2-5; TRBD2 is a possible D gene (5 bases). This CDR3 comprises 14 residues. The germline V and J ends were trimmed by 3 bases and 0 bases, with 11 bases remaining between them. Looked up from germline, CDR1 is DFQATT and CDR2 is SNEGSKA (reference sequence). CDR3 DNA: TGCAGTGCTAGCCTTACAGCGGACCAAGAGACCCAGTACTTC. This gives the protein CSASLTADQETQYF.

The rearrangement joins TRBV28 to TRBJ2-7; TRBD1 agrees at 9 bases. The CDR3 is 18 amino acids. Germline CDR1 MDHEN, CDR2 SYDVKM. Trimming removed 6 bases from V and 6 bases from J; junction bases left unmatched: 21. This CDR3 reads CASSLPSLGTGRFSEQYF. The CDR3 nucleotides read TGTGCCAGCAGCTTACCATCCCTCGGGACAGGGAGGTTCAGCGAGCAGTACTTC.

This clonotype was observed many times. The genes are TRBV6-5 and TRBJ2-7, with D possibly called TRBD1 or TRBD2 (6 bases each). V gave up 2 bases and J gave up 5 bases, with 13 bases separating them. CDR3 size: 14 residues. In germline, CDR1 is MNHEY, CDR2 SVGAGI. CDR3 loop: CASSYRGALHEQYF. In DNA form, the CDR3 reads TGTGCCAGCAGTTACAGGGGGGCGCTCCACGAGCAGTACTTC.

This clonotype was picked up many times. The chain couples TRBV29-1 to TRBJ2-5; 12 bases match TRBD1. CDR3 size: 15 residues. Germline CDR1 SQVTM, CDR2 ANQGSEA. Trimming took 4 bases from V and 5 from J; bases not matched to a gene: 8. CDR3 loop: CSVVPGTGGRETQYF. The CDR3 DNA reads as TGCAGCGTTGTCCCCGGGACAGGGGGCAGGGAGACCCAGTACTTC.

About this clonotype itself: At one end the junction does not follow the germline gene, possibly because of a read error. The chain couples TRBV19 to TRBJ2-2; D may be TRBD1 or TRBD2 (6 bases each). The CDR3 contains 14 residues. CDR1 is LNHDA, CDR2 SQIVND, per germline (reference sequence). CDR3 nucleotides: TGTGCCAGTAGTATAACAGGGCGTACCGGGGGGCTGTTTTTT. It yields the protein CASSITGRTGGLFF.

This clonotype showed up many times. The chain has TRBV2 and TRBJ2-2; D unclear. Trimming shortened V by 7 bases and J by 0 bases, and 15 bases separated the two germline ends. Germline V gene lookup returns CDR1 SNHLY and CDR2 FYNNEI. This CDR3 has 16 residues. The CDR3 region is CASTWAGETNTGELFF. The CDR3 DNA follows: TGTGCCAGCACATGGGCAGGCGAGACGAACACCGGGGAGCTGTTTTTT.

This clonotype was seen ten or more times. This chain uses TRBV5-1 with TRBJ2-3; no clear D. The V gene's germline CDR1 is SGHRS and CDR2 YFSETQ. The CDR3 spans 14 residues. The V and J ends lost 2 bases and 6 bases respectively, with 13 bases between them. The DNA for the CDR3 is TGCGCCAGCAGCTTAGAGCTCCAAATGGATACGCAGTATTTT. This encodes CASSLELQMDTQYF.

This clonotype has a count of ten or more. This rearrangement joins TRBV6-4 to TRBJ1-5; 7 bases line up with TRBD1. Germline lookup yields CDR1 MRHNA and CDR2 SNTAGT. V dropped 6 bases and J dropped 5; count of bases not matched to a gene: 16. The length of the CDR3 is 17 residues. The CDR3 loop reads CASSFNKNDREDQPQHF. CDR3 sequence (DNA): TGTGCCAGCAGCTTTAATAAAAACGACAGGGAAGATCAGCCCCAGCATTTT.

The table lists this clonotype with many counts. The chain uses TRBV7-2 and TRBJ2-7, with D perhaps matching TRBD2 (5 bases). V lost 5 bases, J lost 4 bases, and 12 bases lay in between. The CDR3 is made up of 13 amino acids. The germline gives CDR1 SGHTA, CDR2 FQGNSA. The CDR3 DNA follows: TGTGCCAGCAGCATAGACCCGGGGTACGAGCAGTACTTC. Protein product: CASSIDPGYEQYF.

This clonotype was picked up many times. The chain is built from TRBV30 and TRBJ1-5, with 12 bases that match TRBD1. The V and J ends lost 0 bases and 3 bases, in that order; junction bases with no gene match: 3. Germline V lookup: CDR1 GTSNPN, CDR2 SVGIG (reference sequence). The CDR3 runs to 16 residues. The CDR3 protein is CAWSVGGQGANQPQHF. The DNA of the CDR3 is TGTGCCTGGAGTGTAGGGGGACAGGGGGCCAATCAGCCCCAGCATTTT.